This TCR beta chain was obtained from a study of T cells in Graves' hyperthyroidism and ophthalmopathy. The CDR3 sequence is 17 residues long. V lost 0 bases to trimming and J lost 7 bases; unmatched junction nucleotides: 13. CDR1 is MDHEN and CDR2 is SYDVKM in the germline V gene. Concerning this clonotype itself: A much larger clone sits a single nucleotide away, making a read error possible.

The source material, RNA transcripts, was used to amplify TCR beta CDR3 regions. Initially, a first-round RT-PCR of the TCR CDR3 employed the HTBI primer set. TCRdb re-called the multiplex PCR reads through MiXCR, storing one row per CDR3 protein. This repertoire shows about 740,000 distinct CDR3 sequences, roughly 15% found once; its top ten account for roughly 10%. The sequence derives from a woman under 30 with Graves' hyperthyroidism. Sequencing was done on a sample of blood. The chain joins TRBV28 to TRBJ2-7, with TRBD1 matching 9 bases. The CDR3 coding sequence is TGTGCCAGCAGTTTATGGCCGGGTGGACAGGGGAGGGATGAGCAGTACTTC. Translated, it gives CASSLWPGGQGRDEQYF.